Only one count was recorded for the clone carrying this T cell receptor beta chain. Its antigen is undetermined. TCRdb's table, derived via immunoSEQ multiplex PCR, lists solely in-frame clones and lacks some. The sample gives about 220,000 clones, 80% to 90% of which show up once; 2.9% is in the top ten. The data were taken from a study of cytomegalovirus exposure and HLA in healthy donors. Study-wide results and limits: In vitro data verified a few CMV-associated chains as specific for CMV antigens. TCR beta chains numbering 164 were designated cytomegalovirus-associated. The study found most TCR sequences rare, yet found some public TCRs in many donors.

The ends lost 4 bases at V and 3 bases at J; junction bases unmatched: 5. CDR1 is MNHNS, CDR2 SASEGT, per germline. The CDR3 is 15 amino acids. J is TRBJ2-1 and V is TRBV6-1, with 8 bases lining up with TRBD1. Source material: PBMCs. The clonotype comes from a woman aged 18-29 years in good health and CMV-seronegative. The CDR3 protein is CASSAQGANYNEQFF. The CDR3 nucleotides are TGTGCCAGCAGTGCCCAGGGGGCGAACTACAATGAGCAGTTCTTC.